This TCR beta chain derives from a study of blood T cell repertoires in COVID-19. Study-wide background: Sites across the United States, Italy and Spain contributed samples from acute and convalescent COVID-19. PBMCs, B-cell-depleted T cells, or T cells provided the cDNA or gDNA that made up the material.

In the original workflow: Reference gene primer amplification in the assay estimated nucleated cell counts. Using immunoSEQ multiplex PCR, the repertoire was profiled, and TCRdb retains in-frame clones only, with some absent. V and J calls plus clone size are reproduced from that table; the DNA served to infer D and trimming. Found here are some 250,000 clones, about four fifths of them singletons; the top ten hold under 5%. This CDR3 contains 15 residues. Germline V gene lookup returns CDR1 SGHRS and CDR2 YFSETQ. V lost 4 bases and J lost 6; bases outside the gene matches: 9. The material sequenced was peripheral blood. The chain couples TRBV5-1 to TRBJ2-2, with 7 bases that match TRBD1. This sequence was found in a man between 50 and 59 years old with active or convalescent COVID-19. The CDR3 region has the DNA TGCGCCAGCAGCCTGACAGGGAAAGACGCCGGGGAGCTGTTTTTT. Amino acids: CASSLTGKDAGELFF. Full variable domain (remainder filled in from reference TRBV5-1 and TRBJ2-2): KAGVTQTPRYLIKTRGQQVTLSCSPISGHRSVSWYQQTPGQGLQFLFEYFSETQRNKGNFPGRFSGRQFSNSRSEMNVSTLELGDSALYLCASSLTGKDAGELFFGEGSRLTVL.